These 15 T cell receptor beta chains came from one sample sequenced in a study of blood T cell repertoires in COVID-19. Using immunoSEQ multiplex PCR, the repertoire was profiled, and TCRdb retains in-frame clones only, with some absent. The sample has around 150,000 clones; around 73% are singletons. Sequenced input: peripheral blood. The source is a man in his fifties or sixties who had recovered from COVID-19.

The chain uses TRBV28 and TRBJ2-7, with 8 bases identical to TRBD2. Germline V gives CDR1 MDHEN, CDR2 SYDVKM. V trimming: 6 bases; J trimming: 1 base; junction bases outside the gene matches: 11. There are 16 residues in the CDR3. In DNA, the CDR3 is TGTGCCAGCAGGGATGGGGCGGGAGGCGTTTCCTACGAGCAGTACTTC. Translated, it gives CASRDGAGGVSYEQYF.

The V gene is TRBV5-1, the J gene TRBJ1-1; D unresolved. This CDR3 contains 15 residues. V lost 0 bases to trimming and J lost 4 bases, with 13 bases between them. The germline V gene has CDR1 SGHRS and CDR2 YFSETQ. CDR3 residues: CASSLGAGESTEAFF. CDR3 sequence (DNA): TGCGCCAGCAGCTTGGGTGCGGGTGAGAGCACTGAAGCTTTCTTT.

The V call is TRBV4-2, the J call TRBJ2-5; D gene ambiguous. The V end lost 1 base, the J end lost 3 bases, and 9 bases lay between the germline ends. Germline values: CDR1 LGHNA, CDR2 YNFKEQ. The CDR3 extends over 14 amino acids. Here the CDR3 reads CASSQGGAKETQYF. The CDR3 DNA sequence: TGTGCCAGCAGCCAAGGAGGCGCGAAAGAGACCCAGTACTTC.

CDR3 loop: CASSGPSGDTGELFF. In DNA form, the CDR3 reads TGTGCCAGCAGTGGTCCTAGCGGTGACACCGGGGAGCTGTTTTTT. This rearrangement joins TRBV2 to TRBJ2-2; 7 bases are a match to TRBD2. The germline V gene encodes CDR1 SNHLY and CDR2 FYNNEI. The CDR3 has 15 residues. Unmatched junction bases numbered 5, after V lost 4 bases and J lost 3 bases. The variable domain in full, with the rest retrieved from reference TRBV2 and TRBJ2-2, is EPEVTQTPSHQVTQMGQEVILRCVPISNHLYFYWYRQILGQKVEFLVSFYNNEISEKSEIFDDQFSVERPDGSNFTLKIRSTKLEDSAMYFCASSGPSGDTGELFFGEGSRLTVL.

The rearrangement links TRBV2 to TRBJ1-1; possibly TRBD1 for D (5 bases). The germline V gene encodes CDR1 SNHLY and CDR2 FYNNEI. The CDR3 consists of 14 residues. Trimming stripped 6 bases from V and 1 base from J, with 12 bases between. This CDR3 is CASSVTRENTEAFF. As DNA, the CDR3 is TGTGCCAGCAGCGTCACCAGGGAGAACACTGAAGCTTTCTTT.

This clone was seen more than once but under ten times. This chain connects TRBV28 to TRBJ2-1; D gene uncertain. Trimming stripped 2 bases from V and 4 bases from J, with 12 bases between. The CDR3 is 15 amino acids. Germline V lookup: CDR1 MDHEN, CDR2 SYDVKM. The CDR3 nucleotides read TGTGCCAGCAGTTTAGCCACTTCACGGTACAATGAGCAGTTCTTC. Residues: CASSLATSRYNEQFF.

V gene TRBV11-2 combines with J gene TRBJ2-7, with 9 bases aligning to TRBD1. V trimming: 2 bases; J trimming: 6 bases; junction bases outside the gene matches: 5. Germline loops: CDR1 SGHAT, CDR2 FQNNGV. The CDR3 sequence is 14 residues long. The CDR3: CASSLFGTGREQYF. CDR3 coding DNA: TGTGCCAGCAGCTTATTTGGGACAGGGCGCGAGCAGTACTTC.

The V gene is TRBV5-1, the J gene TRBJ1-4; 7 bases match TRBD1. Germline V gene sequence: CDR1 SGHRS, CDR2 YFSETQ. The ends lost 0 bases at V and 8 bases at J; junction bases unmatched: 4. The CDR3 sequence is 14 residues long. This CDR3 reads CASSLATTGEKLFF. The CDR3 DNA follows: TGCGCCAGCAGCTTGGCGACGACAGGGGAAAAACTGTTTTTT.

This chain uses TRBV3-1 (or the pseudogene TRBV3-2) with TRBJ2-5; 13 nucleotides match TRBD2. With 4 bases clipped from V and 5 bases from J, the junction kept 10 bases outside the gene matches. The CDR3 has 17 residues. The germline gives CDR1 LGHDT, CDR2 YNNKEL (reference sequence). The CDR3 loop reads CASSRGTSGMIGETQYF. CDR3 in DNA: TGTGCCAGCAGCCGAGGGACTAGCGGGATGATAGGGGAGACCCAGTACTTC.

This clone has more than one count but fewer than ten. V is TRBV5-4 and J is TRBJ1-3; D is unclear. V lost 3 bases, J lost 6 bases, and 13 bases lay in between. The CDR3 contains 14 residues. Germline V CDR1 and CDR2: SGHNT, YYREEE (reference sequence). The DNA for the CDR3 is TGTGCCAGCAGCTCACCGGGAAGAACAAACACCATATATTTT. This translates into CASSSPGRTNTIYF.

This chain links TRBV27 with TRBJ2-1; TRBD2 is a possible D gene (8 bases). Germline CDR1 MNHEY, CDR2 SMNVEV (reference sequence). V gave up 2 bases and J gave up 7 bases, with 24 bases separating them. This CDR3 spans 18 amino acids. The CDR3 coding sequence is TGTGCCAGCAGTTTAAGGCTAGCGGGTCCCAGGGGGTCGAATGAGCAGTTCTTC. Its translation: CASSLRLAGPRGSNEQFF.

The V call is TRBV19, the J call TRBJ1-6, with 9 bases that match TRBD1. Looked up from germline, CDR1 is LNHDA and CDR2 is SQIVND (reference sequence). The junction had 12 bases not matched to a gene; V was cut back by 4 bases and J by 11 bases. This CDR3 comprises 16 residues. The CDR3 nucleotides read TGTGCCAGTAGTAACCTACCGGGACAGGGCTGGACACCCCTCCACTTT. Its protein product is CASSNLPGQGWTPLHF.

About this clone: The sample carries other DNA sequences with the same CDR3. The V call is TRBV9, the J call TRBJ1-1, with D unresolved. This CDR3 comprises 15 residues. The germline gives CDR1 SGDLS, CDR2 YYNGEE. V was trimmed by 0 bases and J by 0 bases, leaving 9 bases between them. CDR3 nucleotide sequence: TGTGCCAGCAGCGTAGTGGTCAGTGTGAACACTGAAGCTTTCTTT. It yields the protein CASSVVVSVNTEAFF. Full variable domain (outside the CDR3, taken from reference TRBV9 and TRBJ1-1): DSGVTQTPKHLITATGQRVTLRCSPRSGDLSVYWYQQSLDQGLQFLIQYYNGEERAKGNILERFSAQQFPDLHSELNLSSLELGDSALYFCASSVVVSVNTEAFFGQGTRLTVV.

This chain connects TRBV24-1 to TRBJ1-5; a possible D gene is TRBD1 (5 bases). Trimming cost V 4 bases and J 0 bases, with 9 bases left between them. The CDR3 is 15 amino acids. From germline, CDR1 is KGHDR and CDR2 SFDVKD. The CDR3 nucleotides read TGTGCCACCAGTGAATCAGGGTATAGCAATCAGCCCCAGCATTTT. Translated: CATSESGYSNQPQHF.

In nucleotides, the CDR3 is TGTGCCAGCAGCCTGGACAGGGTCACCGGGGAGCTGTTTTTT. It yields the protein CASSLDRVTGELFF. The chain couples TRBV11-2 to TRBJ2-2, with TRBD1 matching over 8 bases. Losses at the gene ends were 5 bases for V and 4 bases for J; bases not matched to a gene: 3. Germline V gene data show CDR1 as SGHAT and CDR2 as FQNNGV. The CDR3 has 14 residues. Drawing the rest from reference TRBV11-2 and TRBJ2-2, the complete variable domain is EAGVAQSPRYKIIEKRQSVAFWCNPISGHATLYWYQQILGQGPKLLIQFQNNGVVDDSQLPKDRFSAERLKGVDSTLKIQPAKLEDSAVYLCASSLDRVTGELFFGEGSRLTVL.